Many counts were recorded for the clone carrying this TCR beta chain. Its antigen is unidentified. The data belong to a study of human T cells and chemical hapten exposure. General observations from the study: Higher patch test scores went with higher counts of PT1 expanded TCRs.

Time point given: pre-sensitization, week 0. Described treatment: therapeutic diphenylcyclopropenone sensitization with weekly scalp DPC. TCRdb re-called the RACE reads through MiXCR, storing one row per CDR3 protein. The table shows fewer than 70,000 distinct CDR3 sequences, with 9.5% to 13% occurring only once. The clonotype comes from a woman between 45 and 60 years old with alopecia areata. Some clones in this sample may be carry-over from other donors' samples. The sample was whole blood, taken in connection with sensitization to the hapten diphenylcyclopropenone (DPC).

The CDR3 DNA reads as TGCAGTGCCCGCCCCCCTGGACAGTCCACAGATACGCAGTATTTT. Protein: CSARPPGQSTDTQYF. The J gene is TRBJ2-3, the V gene TRBV20-1; a possible D gene is TRBD1 (6 bases). Germline assignment: CDR1 DFQATT and CDR2 SNEGSKA (reference sequence). The CDR3 is 15 amino acids. Trimming took off 6 bases at V and 2 bases at J, with 18 bases between the two ends.